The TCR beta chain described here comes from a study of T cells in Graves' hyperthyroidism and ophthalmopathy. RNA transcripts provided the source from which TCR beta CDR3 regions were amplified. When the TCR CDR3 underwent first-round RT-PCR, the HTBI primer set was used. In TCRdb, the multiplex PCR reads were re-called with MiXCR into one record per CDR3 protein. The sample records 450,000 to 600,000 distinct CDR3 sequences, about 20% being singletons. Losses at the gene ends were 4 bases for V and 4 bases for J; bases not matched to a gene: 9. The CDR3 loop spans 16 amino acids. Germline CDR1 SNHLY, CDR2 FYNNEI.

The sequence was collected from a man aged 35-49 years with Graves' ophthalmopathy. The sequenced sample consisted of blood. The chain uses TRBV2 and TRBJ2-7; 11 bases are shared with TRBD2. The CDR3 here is CASSAGLAGGAYEQYF. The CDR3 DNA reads TGTGCCAGCAGTGCGGGGCTAGCGGGAGGCGCGTACGAGCAGTACTTC.